The source of this T cell receptor beta chain is a study of blood T cell repertoires in COVID-19. About the study: Specimens from acute and convalescent COVID-19 originated in the United States, Italy and Spain. From T cells, B-cell-depleted T cells, or PBMCs came the material, which was cDNA or gDNA.

Per the germline V gene, CDR1 is MNHEY and CDR2 is SMNVEV (reference sequence). This CDR3 contains 16 residues. With 2 bases removed from V and 1 base from J, the gap between germline ends came to 13 bases. During active infection, Seattle patients enrolled and were then monitored through disease. Original data processing: Using reference gene primer amplification, nucleated cell counts were estimated. Sequencing used immunoSEQ multiplex PCR; TCRdb keeps in-frame clones, though not all of them. The V and J calls and clone size are taken from that table; D and trimming were inferred from the DNA. The table records a few hundred thousand clones, more than 70% of them present only once.

Input material: peripheral blood. The chain joins TRBV27 to TRBJ2-3; perhaps TRBD1 as D (5 bases). This sequence originates from a man aged 50 to 59 with COVID-19, enrolled during active disease. Here the CDR3 DNA reads TGTGCCAGCAGTTTAATAGCAGGGTACGGCACAGATACGCAGTATTTT. The encoded protein is CASSLIAGYGTDTQYF.